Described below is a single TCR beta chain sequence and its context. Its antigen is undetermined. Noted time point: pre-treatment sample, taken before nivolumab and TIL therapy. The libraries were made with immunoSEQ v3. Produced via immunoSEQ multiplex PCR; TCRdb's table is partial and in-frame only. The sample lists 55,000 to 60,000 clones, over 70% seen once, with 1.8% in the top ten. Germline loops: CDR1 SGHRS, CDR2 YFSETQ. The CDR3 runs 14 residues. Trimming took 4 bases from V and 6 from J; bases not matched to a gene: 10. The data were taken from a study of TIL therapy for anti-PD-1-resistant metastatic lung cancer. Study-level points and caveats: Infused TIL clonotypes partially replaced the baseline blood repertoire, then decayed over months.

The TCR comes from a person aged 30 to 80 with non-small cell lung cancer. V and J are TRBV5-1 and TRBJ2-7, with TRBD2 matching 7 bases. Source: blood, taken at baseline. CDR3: CASSGQTSPFEQYF. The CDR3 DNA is TGCGCCAGCAGCGGCCAGACTAGCCCTTTCGAGCAGTACTTC. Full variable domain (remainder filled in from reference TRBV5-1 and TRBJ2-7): KAGVTQTPRYLIKTRGQQVTLSCSPISGHRSVSWYQQTPGQGLQFLFEYFSETQRNKGNFPGRFSGRQFSNSRSEMNVSTLELGDSALYLCASSGQTSPFEQYFGPGTRLTVT.